The 22 T cell receptor beta chains listed next were all sequenced from one sample in a study of CXCR3-negative and CXCR3-positive naive CD8 T cells. In preparing the TRB cDNA libraries, 5' RACE with UMI labels was used. TCRdb re-called the 5' RACE reads, yielding one record per CDR3 amino acid sequence without DNA. This sample's table reports tens of thousands of distinct CDR3 sequences. The source material was naive CXCR3- CD8+ T cells from blood. Subset meaning: CD45RO-CCR7+CD27+CD95- naive CD8+ T cells lacking CXCR3 (TNR3-). The receptors come from a human donor in good health. Some clones in this sample may be carry-over from other donors' samples.

The rearrangement uses TRBV7-3 and TRBJ1-6. Looked up from germline, CDR1 is SGHTA and CDR2 is FQGTGA. The CDR3 is 13 amino acids. The CDR3 reads CASSYGGNSPLHF. Variable domain in full (rest from reference TRBV7-3 and TRBJ1-6): GAGVSQTPSNKVTEKGKYVELRCDPISGHTALYWYRQSLGQGPEFLIYFQGTGAADDSGLPNDRFFAVRPEGSVSTLKIQRTERGDSAVYLCASSYGGNSPLHFGNGTRLTVT.

The chain joins TRBV10-3 to TRBJ1-1. The CDR3 runs to 11 residues. Germline V gene sequence: CDR1 ENHRY, CDR2 SYGVKD. The CDR3 loop is CAISGNTEAFF.

The chain couples TRBV28 to TRBJ2-7; no DNA is available, so the TRBD1 call from TCRdb remains unchecked. Germline V gene data show CDR1 as MDHEN and CDR2 as SYDVKM. The CDR3 has 18 residues. The CDR3 sequence: CASSQNPPGQGNPYEQYF.

The V gene is TRBV28, the J gene TRBJ2-1; TCRdb indicates TRBD2, and absent DNA this call remains unverified. This CDR3 region has 13 residues. The germline CDR1 and CDR2 sequences are MDHEN and SYDVKM. Here the CDR3 reads CASNEIATGEQFF. The full variable domain, rest sourced from reference TRBV28 and TRBJ2-1, is DVKVTQSSRYLVKRTGEKVFLECVQDMDHENMFWYRQDPGLGLRLIYFSYDVKMKEKGDIPEGYSVSREKKERFSLILESASTNQTSMYLCASNEIATGEQFFGPGTRLTVL.

The rearrangement links TRBV4-3 to TRBJ2-1. The CDR3 runs to 16 residues. Germline V lookup: CDR1 LGHNA, CDR2 YSLEER. Here the CDR3 reads CASSQDISVGYNEQFF.

The gene calls are TRBV27 and TRBJ1-2; TCRdb indicates TRBD1, and absent DNA this call remains unverified. CDR3 length: 12 amino acids. The germline gives CDR1 MNHEY, CDR2 SMNVEV (reference sequence). This CDR3 reads CASRGEGYGYTF.

This rearrangement joins TRBV6-2 or TRBV6-3 to TRBJ2-3; TCRdb's D call, TRBD1, is unchecked because there is no DNA. CDR1 is MNHEY, CDR2 SVGEGT, per germline. The CDR3 extends over 15 amino acids. The CDR3 sequence: CASSYQYRGTDTQYF.

The rearrangement joins TRBV7-9 to TRBJ2-1; TCRdb returns TRBD2, unconfirmable since there is no DNA. The CDR3 length is 15 residues. Germline assignment: CDR1 SEHNR and CDR2 FQNEAQ (reference sequence). CDR3 amino acids: CASSFQTSRNNEQFF.

The chain is built from TRBV29-1 and TRBJ1-1; TCRdb lists TRBD1, though no DNA is available to test this call. The CDR3 has 14 residues. Germline V gene sequence: CDR1 SQVTM, CDR2 ANQGSEA. The chain's CDR3 is CSVAGTYMNTEAFF.

The chain has TRBV2 and TRBJ2-7; TCRdb reports TRBD1, a call that lacks DNA to check it against. Per germline, CDR1 SNHLY and CDR2 FYNNEI. The CDR3 length is 13 residues. Here the CDR3 reads CASSEGHSYEQYF.

This chain links TRBV20-1 with TRBJ1-5. This CDR3 spans 13 amino acids. Germline-derived CDR1 and CDR2 are DFQATT and SNEGSKA (reference sequence). This CDR3 reads CSAGTTLNQPQHF.

The chain carries TRBV29-1 and TRBJ1-2; TCRdb's D call, TRBD1, is unchecked because there is no DNA. CDR1 is SQVTM, CDR2 ANQGSEA, per germline. The CDR3 runs to 13 residues. The CDR3 reads CSVDTGLNYGYTF. The complete variable domain, with remaining parts taken from reference TRBV29-1 and TRBJ1-2, reads SAVISQKPSRDICQRGTSLTIQCQVDSQVTMMFWYRQQPGQSLTLIATANQGSEATYESGFVIDKFPISRPNLTFSTLTVSNMSPEDSSIYLCSVDTGLNYGYTFGSGTRLTVV.

The V call is TRBV28, the J call TRBJ1-2; TCRdb's D call of TRBD1 is untestable without DNA. Germline CDR1 is MDHEN and CDR2 is SYDVKM. The CDR3 covers 18 residues. CDR3 region: CASSFFGPPDMPNYGYTF.

This chain uses TRBV12-3 or TRBV12-4 with TRBJ1-1. The CDR3 runs to 18 residues. The CDR3 sequence is CASSFFSREERPNTEAFF.

The V gene is TRBV12-3 or TRBV12-4, the J gene TRBJ2-4; the TCRdb call, TRBD1, lacks DNA for checking. This CDR3 region has 15 residues. The CDR3 reads CASSLGGGFQNIQYF.

V and J are TRBV5-1 and TRBJ1-2; with no DNA, the TCRdb D assignment of TRBD1 cannot be verified. The germline CDR1 and CDR2 sequences are SGHRS and YFSETQ. The CDR3 sequence is 14 residues long. CDR3 amino acids: CASSFLDRPDGYTF.

This sequence joins TRBV20-1 and TRBJ2-1. The length of the CDR3 is 17 residues. Germline V gene data show CDR1 as DFQATT and CDR2 as SNEGSKA (reference sequence). Here the CDR3 reads CSAREEFRSWSYNEQFF.

The J gene is TRBJ1-4, the V gene TRBV15; absent DNA, TCRdb's TRBD1 call cannot be checked. CDR3 size: 12 residues. In germline, CDR1 is LNHNV, CDR2 YYDKDF (reference sequence). The CDR3 protein is CATSGQPEKLFF.

This CDR3 reads CASSLAQGGNTEAFF. The chain recombines TRBV7-6 with TRBJ1-1; absent DNA, TCRdb's TRBD1 call cannot be checked. CDR1 SGHVS and CDR2 FNYEAQ come from the germline V gene. The CDR3 has 15 amino acids.

The rearrangement uses TRBV12-3 or TRBV12-4 and TRBJ2-7; TCRdb reports TRBD1, a call that lacks DNA to check it against. CDR3 length equals 13 residues. The CDR3 here is CASSQEGQDEQYF.

The CDR3 loop is CASSQPTSSYNEQFF. The chain links TRBV4-2 to TRBJ2-1. This CDR3 region has 15 residues. Germline V gene lookup returns CDR1 LGHNA and CDR2 YNFKEQ.

The chain recombines TRBV28 with TRBJ2-5. The germline V gene encodes CDR1 MDHEN and CDR2 SYDVKM. The CDR3 extends over 11 amino acids. This chain's CDR3 is CASSLTQAQYF.